This TCR beta chain was retrieved from a study of neurological immune-mediated disorders. Time point denoted: longitudinal time-point 3. The CDR3 length is 17 residues. The V and J ends lost 1 base and 5 bases respectively, with 18 bases between them. Germline V lookup: CDR1 WNHNN, CDR2 SYGVQD (reference sequence). MiXCR, run by TCRdb on the 5' RACE reads, gives a single entry per CDR3 protein. The sample contains 95,000 to 110,000 distinct CDR3 sequences, 11% of which appear only once. Findings of the study overall: The study found the most TCR clonal expansion in HTLV-1-associated myelopathy and the least in multiple sclerosis, below healthy controls.

This clonotype appeared once. Its target is not known. The sample comprised PBMCs. This clonotype was sampled from a female donor with HTLV-1-associated myelopathy (HAM/TSP). The chain links TRBV10-1 to TRBJ1-5, with D perhaps matching TRBD1 (5 bases). The CDR3 nucleotides are TGCGCCAGCAGTGAGTATAGTAGGTGGCAGGGCCATCAGCCCCAGCATTTT. Residues: CASSEYSRWQGHQPQHF.